Each of the 23 T cell receptor beta chains below was sequenced from the same sample in a study of blood T cell repertoires in COVID-19. Generated by immunoSEQ multiplex PCR, the TCRdb table keeps only in-frame clones and is missing some. The data show about 200,000 clones, 80% to 90% seen once. Sequenced material: peripheral blood. These receptors were obtained from a woman aged 50 to 60 with acute or convalescent COVID-19.

V and J are TRBV12-5 and TRBJ2-1; possibly TRBD2 for D (5 bases). Looked up from germline, CDR1 is LGHNT and CDR2 is FRNRAP. The CDR3 consists of 15 residues. Deletions cut 6 bases from V and 6 bases from J, with 18 bases between. Written as DNA, the CDR3 is TGTGCTAGTGGGTCGGGGAGCGGCTTTATCAATGAGCAGTTCTTC. Amino acids: CASGSGSGFINEQFF. The whole variable domain, remainder taken from reference TRBV12-5 and TRBJ2-1, is DARVTQTPRHKVTEMGQEVTMRCQPILGHNTVFWYRQTMMQGLELLAYFRNRAPLDDSGMPKDRFSAEMPDATLATLKIQPSEPRDSAVYFCASGSGSGFINEQFFGPGTRLTVL.

This chain joins TRBV13 and TRBJ2-3; D gene ambiguous. There are 12 residues in the CDR3. Between the trimmed V and J ends, which lost 3 bases and 6 bases, there was a span of 7 bases. Germline-derived CDR1 and CDR2 are PRHDT and FYEKMQ (reference sequence). CDR3 region: CASSLPGDTQYF. For the CDR3, the DNA is TGTGCCAGCAGCTTGCCCGGGGATACGCAGTATTTT.

In regard to this clone: A single base separates this from a much larger clone, so it may be a read error. The CDR3 loop reads CASSPGQFYGYTF. The CDR3 DNA is TGTGCCAGCAGCCCGGGACAGTTCTATGGCTACACCTTC. The gene calls are TRBV2 and TRBJ1-2; 7 bases fit TRBD1. V was pared by 6 bases and J by 4 bases, with 5 bases of the junction left unmatched. The CDR3 is 13 amino acids. Germline CDR1 SNHLY, CDR2 FYNNEI.

The sample holds a few counts of this clone. J is TRBJ2-2 and V is TRBV19; possibly TRBD1 for D (6 bases). CDR3 length: 15 amino acids. Germline lookup yields CDR1 LNHDA and CDR2 SQIVND (reference sequence). Trimming cost V 0 bases and J 7 bases, with 12 bases left between them. In nucleotides, the CDR3 is TGTGCCAGTAGTATAGATCTCAGGGGTAGCGGGGAGCTGTTTTTT. Its protein is CASSIDLRGSGELFF.

The rearrangement links TRBV24-1 to TRBJ2-1, with unresolved D. The CDR3 runs to 13 residues. Between the trimmed V and J ends, which lost 1 base and 6 bases, there was a span of 6 bases. Germline lookup yields CDR1 KGHDR and CDR2 SFDVKD. The CDR3 sequence: CATSDFGPNEQFF. CDR3 nucleotides: TGTGCCACCAGTGATTTTGGGCCCAATGAGCAGTTCTTC.

J is TRBJ1-2 and V is TRBV19; no clear D gene. CDR3 length: 14 amino acids. The germline gives CDR1 LNHDA, CDR2 SQIVND (reference sequence). Trimming stripped 3 bases from V and 4 bases from J, with 12 bases between. CDR3 sequence reads: CASSMAGLIYGYTF. Here the CDR3 DNA reads TGTGCCAGTAGTATGGCAGGCCTCATCTATGGCTACACCTTC.

The CDR3 loop reads CASRGGRGTYEQYF. The CDR3 nucleotides read TGTGCCAGCAGAGGCGGGAGGGGGACCTACGAGCAGTACTTC. The chain recombines TRBV27 with TRBJ2-7; the match to TRBD2 covers 9 bases. CDR1 and CDR2 (germline): MNHEY, SMNVEV (reference sequence). The CDR3 loop spans 14 amino acids. Trimming cost V 6 bases and J 2 bases; bases outside gene matches: 5.

The gene calls are TRBV7-2 and TRBJ2-7; 9 positions agree with TRBD1. With V trimmed by 0 bases and J by 2 bases, 8 bases remained unmatched. This CDR3 spans 17 amino acids. Germline-derived CDR1 and CDR2 are SGHTA and FQGNSA. The CDR3 protein is CASSLAGGQGNPYEQYF. CDR3 nucleotides: TGTGCCAGCAGCTTAGCGGGGGGACAGGGAAATCCCTACGAGCAGTACTTC.

This clone was seen a single time. The chain carries TRBV10-3 and TRBJ1-6, with 8 bases fitting TRBD1. The V gene's germline CDR1 is ENHRY and CDR2 SYGVKD. This CDR3 is 14 amino acids long. V was pared by 5 bases and J by 9 bases, with 6 bases of the junction left unmatched. CDR3 loop: CAISSGTGSSPLHF. Here the CDR3 DNA reads TGTGCCATCAGTTCCGGGACAGGTAGTTCACCCCTCCACTTT.

The J gene is TRBJ2-3, the V gene TRBV20-1; D unclear. The germline V gene encodes CDR1 DFQATT and CDR2 SNEGSKA (reference sequence). Between the trimmed V and J ends, which lost 5 bases and 3 bases, there was a span of 6 bases. This CDR3 is built from 11 residues. The DNA for the CDR3 is TGCAGTGCTCTCAGGACAGATACGCAGTATTTT. Its protein product is CSALRTDTQYF.

The V and J genes are TRBV2 and TRBJ2-3; 11 nucleotides match TRBD1. The CDR3 loop spans 14 amino acids. Germline V lookup: CDR1 SNHLY, CDR2 FYNNEI. Unmatched junction bases numbered 3, after V lost 6 bases and J lost 4 bases. The CDR3 region is CASRDRGRSDTQYF. The CDR3 DNA reads TGTGCCAGCAGGGACAGGGGGCGGTCAGATACGCAGTATTTT.

This rearrangement joins TRBV7-2 to TRBJ1-1; 7 bases map to TRBD1. There are 13 residues in the CDR3. V dropped 5 bases and J dropped 5; count of bases not matched to a gene: 5. Germline V gives CDR1 SGHTA, CDR2 FQGNSA. The CDR3 DNA is TGTGCCAGCAGCCCTACAGGGGTTACTGAAGCTTTCTTT. It codes for CASSPTGVTEAFF.

The chain couples TRBV7-2 to TRBJ2-3; unclear D gene. Trimming took 4 bases from V and 7 from J, leaving 6 bases between them. The germline gives CDR1 SGHTA, CDR2 FQGNSA. The CDR3 contains 11 residues. The CDR3 nucleotides are TGTGCCAGCAGCTCCCTCTATACGCAGTATTTT. It yields the protein CASSSLYTQYF.

This chain connects TRBV24-1 to TRBJ2-2, with TRBD2 identical over 15 bases. Germline V CDR1 and CDR2: KGHDR, SFDVKD. J lost 7 bases, V lost 3 bases, and 5 bases had no gene match. The CDR3 sequence is 17 residues long. CDR3 bases: TGTGCCACCAGTGATGCCGGACTAGCGGGAGGGGTCGGGGAGCTGTTTTTT. As protein: CATSDAGLAGGVGELFF.

The chain carries TRBV24-1 and TRBJ2-7; weak D call: TRBD2 (6 bases). Germline V gives CDR1 KGHDR, CDR2 SFDVKD. V lost 4 bases and J lost 2, with 14 bases in between. There are 15 residues in the CDR3. CDR3 residues: CATSDRDSLPYEQYF. The CDR3 DNA is TGTGCCACCAGTGACCGGGACTCCCTCCCCTACGAGCAGTACTTC.

The chain couples TRBV29-1 to TRBJ1-4, with D tentatively TRBD1 (5 bases). The CDR3 loop spans 12 amino acids. The V end lost 5 bases, the J end lost 10 bases, and 14 bases lay between the germline ends. CDR1 and CDR2 (germline): SQVTM, ANQGSEA. The chain's CDR3 is CSVLDRSRKLFF. The CDR3 region has the DNA TGCAGCGTTCTTGACAGAAGTAGAAAACTGTTTTTT.

V and J are TRBV18 and TRBJ2-3, with a weak D call TRBD1 (8 bases). The CDR3 extends over 16 amino acids. Deletions cut 0 bases from V and 5 bases from J, with 15 bases between. Germline CDR1 and CDR2: KGHSH and LQKENI. The CDR3 is CASSPPTSGTGDTQYF. CDR3 DNA sequence: TGTGCCAGCTCACCACCAACCAGCGGGACAGGAGATACGCAGTATTTT.

A single count supports this clone. This rearrangement joins TRBV5-1 to TRBJ1-1; no reliable D call. V dropped 0 bases and J dropped 0 bases, with 9 bases sitting between them. CDR3 length: 15 amino acids. The germline gives CDR1 SGHRS, CDR2 YFSETQ. For the CDR3, the DNA is TGCGCCAGCAGCTTGGCCGGAGAAGTGAACACTGAAGCTTTCTTT. This codes for CASSLAGEVNTEAFF.

This chain uses TRBV9 with TRBJ2-7, with 7 bases that match TRBD1. Germline CDR1 is SGDLS and CDR2 is YYNGEE. Trimming removed 3 bases from V and 2 bases from J; junction bases left unmatched: 5. The length of the CDR3 is 14 residues. The CDR3 loop reads CASSAGDSAYEQYF. CDR3 sequence (DNA): TGTGCCAGCAGCGCTGGGGACAGCGCCTACGAGCAGTACTTC.

V usage is TRBV5-1 and J usage is TRBJ2-5, with D tentatively TRBD2 (7 bases). This CDR3 has 16 residues. Trimming removed 0 bases at V and 4 bases at J, with 16 bases between. CDR1 and CDR2 (germline): SGHRS, YFSETQ. The CDR3 nucleotides read TGCGCCAGCAGCTTGGCACCCCTGGGGGGGCCAGAGACCCAGTACTTC. This translates into CASSLAPLGGPETQYF.

This chain connects TRBV2 to TRBJ2-3, with D possibly matching TRBD2 (5 bases). Germline-derived CDR1 and CDR2 are SNHLY and FYNNEI. Trimming took off 8 bases at V and 3 bases at J, with 15 bases between the two ends. This CDR3 is built from 14 residues. CDR3 in amino acids: CASSDKRVTDTQYF. The DNA of the CDR3 is TGTGCCAGCTCTGACAAGAGGGTTACAGATACGCAGTATTTT.

The chain employs TRBV29-1 and TRBJ2-3; D gene ambiguous. The CDR3 has 12 residues. Trimming stripped 6 bases from V and 0 bases from J, with 7 bases between. The germline CDR1 and CDR2 sequences are SQVTM and ANQGSEA. The CDR3 loop is CSVKQSTDTQYF. The CDR3, as DNA: TGCAGCGTAAAACAGAGCACAGATACGCAGTATTTT.

J is TRBJ1-2 and V is TRBV18; tentatively, D is TRBD1 (6 bases). V lost 2 bases, J lost 8 bases, and 27 bases lay in between. The CDR3 is 18 amino acids. Germline CDR1 KGHSH, CDR2 LQKENI. The CDR3 bases are TGTGCCAGCTCACCATCCCCGGCGGCAGTGGGTGAGGGGGACGGCTACACCTTC. Its protein is CASSPSPAAVGEGDGYTF.